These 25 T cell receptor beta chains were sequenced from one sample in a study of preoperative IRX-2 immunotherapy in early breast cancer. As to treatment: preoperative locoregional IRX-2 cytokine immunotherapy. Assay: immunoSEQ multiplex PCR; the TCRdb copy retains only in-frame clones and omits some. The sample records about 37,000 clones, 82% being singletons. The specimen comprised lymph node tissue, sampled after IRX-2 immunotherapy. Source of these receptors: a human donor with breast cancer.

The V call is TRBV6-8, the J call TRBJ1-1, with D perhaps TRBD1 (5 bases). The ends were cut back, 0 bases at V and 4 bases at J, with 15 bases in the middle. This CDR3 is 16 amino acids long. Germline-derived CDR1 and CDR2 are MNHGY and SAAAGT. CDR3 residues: CASSYSPGPGTTEAFF. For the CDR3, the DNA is TGTGCCAGCAGTTACTCGCCGGGGCCGGGGACCACTGAAGCTTTCTTT.

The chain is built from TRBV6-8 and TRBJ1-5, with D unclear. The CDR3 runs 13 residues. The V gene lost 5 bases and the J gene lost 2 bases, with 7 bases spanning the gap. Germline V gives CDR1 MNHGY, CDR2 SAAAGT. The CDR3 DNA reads TGTGCCAGCAGTGAGGAGGGCAATCAGCCCCAGCATTTT. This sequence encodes CASSEEGNQPQHF.

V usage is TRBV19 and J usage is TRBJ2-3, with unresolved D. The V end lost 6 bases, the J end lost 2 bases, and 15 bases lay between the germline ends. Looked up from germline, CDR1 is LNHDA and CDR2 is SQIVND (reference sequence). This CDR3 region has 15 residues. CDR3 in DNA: TGTGCCAGTAGGATGTCTGGGGATCCCACAGATACGCAGTATTTT. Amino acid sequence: CASRMSGDPTDTQYF.

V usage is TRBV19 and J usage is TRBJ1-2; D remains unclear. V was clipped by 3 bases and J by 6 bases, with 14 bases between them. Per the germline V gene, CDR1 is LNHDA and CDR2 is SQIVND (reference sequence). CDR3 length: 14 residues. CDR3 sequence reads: CASSINPGIDGYTF. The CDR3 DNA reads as TGTGCCAGTAGTATCAACCCGGGGATAGATGGCTACACCTTC.

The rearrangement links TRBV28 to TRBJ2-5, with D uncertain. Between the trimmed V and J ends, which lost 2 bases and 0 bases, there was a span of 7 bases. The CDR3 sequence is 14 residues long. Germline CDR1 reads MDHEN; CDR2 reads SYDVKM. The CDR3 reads CASSLGVYQETQYF. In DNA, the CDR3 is TGTGCCAGCAGTTTAGGGGTATACCAAGAGACCCAGTACTTC.

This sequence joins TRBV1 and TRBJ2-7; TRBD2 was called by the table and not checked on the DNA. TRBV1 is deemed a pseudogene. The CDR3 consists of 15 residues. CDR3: CASSQVTGGENEQYF. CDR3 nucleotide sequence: TGCGCCAGCAGCCAGGTGACCGGGGGAGAAAACGAGCAGTACTTC.

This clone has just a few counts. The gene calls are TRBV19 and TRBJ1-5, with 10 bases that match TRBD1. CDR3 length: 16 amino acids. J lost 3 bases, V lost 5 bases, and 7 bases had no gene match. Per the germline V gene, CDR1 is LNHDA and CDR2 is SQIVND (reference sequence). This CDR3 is CASSSGQGGSNQPQHF. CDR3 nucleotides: TGTGCCAGTAGTTCCGGACAGGGGGGGTCCAATCAGCCCCAGCATTTT.

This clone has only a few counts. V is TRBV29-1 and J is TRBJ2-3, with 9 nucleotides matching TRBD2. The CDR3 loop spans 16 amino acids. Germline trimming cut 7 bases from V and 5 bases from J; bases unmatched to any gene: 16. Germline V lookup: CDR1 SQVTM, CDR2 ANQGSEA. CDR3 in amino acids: CSATNRGGVLIDTQYF. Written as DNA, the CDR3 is TGCAGCGCCACGAATCGCGGGGGGGTTCTAATAGATACGCAGTATTTT.

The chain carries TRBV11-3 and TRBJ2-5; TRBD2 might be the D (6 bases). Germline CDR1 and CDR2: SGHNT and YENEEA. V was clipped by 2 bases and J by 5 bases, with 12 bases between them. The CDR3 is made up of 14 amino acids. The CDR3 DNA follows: TGTGCCAGCAGCTTAAGAGCGGGCGTGGAGACCCAGTACTTC. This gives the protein CASSLRAGVETQYF.

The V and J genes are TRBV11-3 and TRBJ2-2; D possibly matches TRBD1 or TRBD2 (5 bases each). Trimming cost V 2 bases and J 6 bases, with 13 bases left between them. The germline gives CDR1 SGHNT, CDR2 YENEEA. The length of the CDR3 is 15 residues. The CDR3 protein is CASSLLRGSAGELFF. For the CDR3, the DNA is TGTGCCAGCAGCTTATTGAGGGGCTCGGCCGGGGAGCTGTTTTTT.

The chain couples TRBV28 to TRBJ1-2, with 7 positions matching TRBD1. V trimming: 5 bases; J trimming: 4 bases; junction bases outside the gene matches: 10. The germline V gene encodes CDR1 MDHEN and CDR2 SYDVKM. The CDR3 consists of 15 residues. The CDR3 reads CASSRMGGDSYGYTF. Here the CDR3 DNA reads TGTGCCAGCAGTCGGATGGGAGGGGACAGCTATGGCTACACCTTC.

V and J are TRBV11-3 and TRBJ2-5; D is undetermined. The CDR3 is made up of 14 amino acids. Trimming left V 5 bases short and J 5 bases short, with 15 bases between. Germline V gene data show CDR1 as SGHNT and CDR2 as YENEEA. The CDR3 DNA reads TGTGCCAGCAGCCCGTCGGGCAGTCGTGAGACCCAGTACTTC. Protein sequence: CASSPSGSRETQYF. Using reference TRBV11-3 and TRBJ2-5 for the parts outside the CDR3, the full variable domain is EAGVVQSPRYKIIEKKQPVAFWCNPISGHNTLYWYLQNLGQGPELLIRYENEEAVDDSQLPKDRFSAERLKGVDSTLKIQPAELGDSAVYLCASSPSGSRETQYFGPGTRLLVL.

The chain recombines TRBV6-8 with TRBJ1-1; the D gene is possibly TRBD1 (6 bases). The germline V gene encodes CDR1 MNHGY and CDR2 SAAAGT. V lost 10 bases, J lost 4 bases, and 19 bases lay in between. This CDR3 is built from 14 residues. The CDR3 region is CAIRTGPLGTEAFF. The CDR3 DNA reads TGTGCCATCCGAACAGGGCCCCTGGGCACTGAAGCTTTCTTT.

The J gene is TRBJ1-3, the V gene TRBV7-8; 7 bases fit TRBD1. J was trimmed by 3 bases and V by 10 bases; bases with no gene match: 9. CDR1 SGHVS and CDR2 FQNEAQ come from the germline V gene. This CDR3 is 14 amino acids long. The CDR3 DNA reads TGTGCCACGGCCGGGACAGATCTTGGAAACACCATATATTTT. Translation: CATAGTDLGNTIYF. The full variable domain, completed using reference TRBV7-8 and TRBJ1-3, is GAGVSQSPRYKVAKRGQDVALRCDPISGHVSLFWYQQALGQGPEFLTYFQNEAQLDKSGLPSDRFFAERPEGSVSTLKIQRTQQEDSAVYLCATAGTDLGNTIYFGEGSWLTVV.

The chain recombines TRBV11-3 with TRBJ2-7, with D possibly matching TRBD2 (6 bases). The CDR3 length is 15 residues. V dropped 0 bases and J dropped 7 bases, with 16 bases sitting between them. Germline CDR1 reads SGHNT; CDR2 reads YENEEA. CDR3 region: CASSLENYHAGEQYF. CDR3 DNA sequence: TGTGCCAGCAGCTTAGAGAACTACCACGCGGGAGAGCAGTACTTC.

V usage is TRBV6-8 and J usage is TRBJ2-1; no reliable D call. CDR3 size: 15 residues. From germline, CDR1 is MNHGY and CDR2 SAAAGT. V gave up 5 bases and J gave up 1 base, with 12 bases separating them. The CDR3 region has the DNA TGTGCCAGCAGTACGGCCCTCAGGTCCTACAATGAGCAGTTCTTC. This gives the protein CASSTALRSYNEQFF.

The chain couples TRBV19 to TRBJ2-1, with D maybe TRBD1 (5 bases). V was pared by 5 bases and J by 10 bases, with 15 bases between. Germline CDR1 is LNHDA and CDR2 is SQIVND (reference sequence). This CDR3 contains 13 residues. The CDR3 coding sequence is TGTGCCAGTAGTCTTACAGGCGTTCCGGAGCAGTTCTTC. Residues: CASSLTGVPEQFF.

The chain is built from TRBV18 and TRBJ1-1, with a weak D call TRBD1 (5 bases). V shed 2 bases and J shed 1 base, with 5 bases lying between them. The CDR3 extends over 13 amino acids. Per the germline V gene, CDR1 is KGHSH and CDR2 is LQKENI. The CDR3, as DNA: TGTGCCAGCTCACCAAGGGGGAACACTGAAGCTTTCTTT. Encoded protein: CASSPRGNTEAFF.

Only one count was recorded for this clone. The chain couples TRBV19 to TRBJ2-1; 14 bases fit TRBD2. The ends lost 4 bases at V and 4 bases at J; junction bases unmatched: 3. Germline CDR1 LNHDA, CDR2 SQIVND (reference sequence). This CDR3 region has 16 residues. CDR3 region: CASSRTSGGPYNEQFF. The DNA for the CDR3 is TGTGCCAGTAGTAGGACTAGCGGGGGGCCGTACAATGAGCAGTTCTTC. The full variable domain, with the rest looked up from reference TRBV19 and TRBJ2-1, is DGGITQSPKYLFRKEGQNVTLSCEQNLNHDAMYWYRQDPGQGLRLIYYSQIVNDFQKGDIAEGYSVSREKKESFPLTVTSAQKNPTAFYLCASSRTSGGPYNEQFFGPGTRLTVL.

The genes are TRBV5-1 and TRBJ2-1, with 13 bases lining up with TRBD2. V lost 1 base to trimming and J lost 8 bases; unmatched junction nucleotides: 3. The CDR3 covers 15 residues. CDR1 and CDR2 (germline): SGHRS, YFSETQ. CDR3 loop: CASSLTSGGAYEQFF. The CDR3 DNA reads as TGCGCCAGCAGCTTGACTAGCGGGGGGGCCTATGAGCAGTTCTTC.

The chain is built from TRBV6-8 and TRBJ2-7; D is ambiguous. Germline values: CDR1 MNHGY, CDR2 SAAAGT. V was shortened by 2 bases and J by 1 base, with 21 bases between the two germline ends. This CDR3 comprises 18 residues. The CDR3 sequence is CASSYSRPRPTLSYEQYF. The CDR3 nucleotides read TGTGCCAGCAGTTACAGTAGGCCCCGACCCACTCTTTCCTACGAGCAGTACTTC.

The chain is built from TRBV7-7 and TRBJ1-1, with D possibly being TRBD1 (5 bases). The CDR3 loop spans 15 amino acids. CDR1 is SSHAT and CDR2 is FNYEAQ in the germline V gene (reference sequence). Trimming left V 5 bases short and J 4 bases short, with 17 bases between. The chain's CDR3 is CASSRYQTAATEAFF. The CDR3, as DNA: TGTGCCAGCAGCCGGTATCAGACAGCAGCCACTGAAGCTTTCTTT.

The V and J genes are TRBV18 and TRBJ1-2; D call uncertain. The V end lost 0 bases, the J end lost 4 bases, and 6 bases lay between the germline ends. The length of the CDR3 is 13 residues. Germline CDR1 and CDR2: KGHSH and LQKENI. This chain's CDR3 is CASSPPASYGYTF. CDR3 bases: TGTGCCAGCTCACCACCGGCTTCCTATGGCTACACCTTC.

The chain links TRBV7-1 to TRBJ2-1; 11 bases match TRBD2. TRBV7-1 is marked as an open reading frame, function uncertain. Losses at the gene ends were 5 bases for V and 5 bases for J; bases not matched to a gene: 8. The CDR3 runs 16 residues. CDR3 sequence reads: CASSVEGTSGNNEQFF. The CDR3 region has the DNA TGTGCCAGCAGCGTAGAAGGGACTAGCGGAAACAATGAGCAGTTCTTC.

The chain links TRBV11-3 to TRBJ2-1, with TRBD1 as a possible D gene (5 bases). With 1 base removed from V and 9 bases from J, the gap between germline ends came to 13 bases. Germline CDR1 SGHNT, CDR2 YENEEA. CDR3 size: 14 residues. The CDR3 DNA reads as TGTGCCAGCAGCTTAGTAGGGGCGGTCGGTGAGCAGTTCTTC. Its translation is CASSLVGAVGEQFF.